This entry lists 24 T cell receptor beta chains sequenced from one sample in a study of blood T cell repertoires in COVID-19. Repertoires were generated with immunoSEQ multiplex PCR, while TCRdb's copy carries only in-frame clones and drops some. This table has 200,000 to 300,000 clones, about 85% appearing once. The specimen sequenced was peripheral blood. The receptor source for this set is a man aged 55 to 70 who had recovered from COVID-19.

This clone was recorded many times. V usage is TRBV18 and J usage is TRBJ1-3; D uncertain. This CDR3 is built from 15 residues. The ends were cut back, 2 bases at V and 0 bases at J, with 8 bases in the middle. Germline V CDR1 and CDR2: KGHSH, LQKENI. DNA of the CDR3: TGTGCCAGCTCACCATCGGGGAACTCTGGAAACACCATATATTTT. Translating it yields CASSPSGNSGNTIYF.

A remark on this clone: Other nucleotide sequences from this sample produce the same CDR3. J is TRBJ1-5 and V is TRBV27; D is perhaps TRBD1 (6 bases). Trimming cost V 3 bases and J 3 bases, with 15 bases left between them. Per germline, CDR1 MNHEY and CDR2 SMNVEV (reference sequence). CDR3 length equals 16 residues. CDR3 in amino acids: CASSLVSGVSNQPQHF. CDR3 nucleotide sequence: TGTGCCAGCAGTTTGGTTTCAGGGGTCTCCAATCAGCCCCAGCATTTT.

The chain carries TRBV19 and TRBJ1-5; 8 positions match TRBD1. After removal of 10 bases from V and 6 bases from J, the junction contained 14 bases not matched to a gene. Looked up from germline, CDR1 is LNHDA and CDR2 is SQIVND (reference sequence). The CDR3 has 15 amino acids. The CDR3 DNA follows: TGTGCCACCTGTACAGGGGGAGGACATGGTCAGCCCCAGCATTTT. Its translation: CATCTGGGHGQPQHF.

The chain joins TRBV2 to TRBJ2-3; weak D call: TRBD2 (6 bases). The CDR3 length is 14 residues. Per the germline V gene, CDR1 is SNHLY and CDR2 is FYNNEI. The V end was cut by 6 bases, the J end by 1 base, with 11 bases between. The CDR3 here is CASSPLAGTDTQYF. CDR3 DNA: TGTGCCAGCAGCCCTTTAGCGGGCACAGATACGCAGTATTTT.

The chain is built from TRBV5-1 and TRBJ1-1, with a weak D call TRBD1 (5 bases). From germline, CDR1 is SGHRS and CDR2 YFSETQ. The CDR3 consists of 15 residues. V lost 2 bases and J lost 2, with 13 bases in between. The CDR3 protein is CASSFDTGTNTEAFF. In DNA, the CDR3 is TGCGCCAGCAGCTTTGACACAGGAACCAACACTGAAGCTTTCTTT.

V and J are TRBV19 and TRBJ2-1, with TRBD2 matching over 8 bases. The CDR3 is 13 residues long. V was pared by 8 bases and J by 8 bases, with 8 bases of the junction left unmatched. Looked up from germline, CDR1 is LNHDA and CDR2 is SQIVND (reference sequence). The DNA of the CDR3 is TGTGCCAGTTATGCTAGCGGGCGCGATGAGCAGTTCTTC. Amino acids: CASYASGRDEQFF.

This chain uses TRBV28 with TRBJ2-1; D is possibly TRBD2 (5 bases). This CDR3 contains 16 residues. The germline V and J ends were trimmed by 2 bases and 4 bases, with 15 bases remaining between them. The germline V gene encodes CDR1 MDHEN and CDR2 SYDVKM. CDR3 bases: TGTGCCAGCAGTTTAACGCTGAGGAGGAGATACAATGAGCAGTTCTTC. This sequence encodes CASSLTLRRRYNEQFF.

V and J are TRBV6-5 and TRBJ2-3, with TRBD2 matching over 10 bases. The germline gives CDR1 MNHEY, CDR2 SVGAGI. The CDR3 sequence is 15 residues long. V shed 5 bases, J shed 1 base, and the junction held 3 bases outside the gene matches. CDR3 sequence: CASSNGLAGTDTQYF. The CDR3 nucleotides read TGTGCCAGCAGTAATGGACTAGCGGGCACAGATACGCAGTATTTT.

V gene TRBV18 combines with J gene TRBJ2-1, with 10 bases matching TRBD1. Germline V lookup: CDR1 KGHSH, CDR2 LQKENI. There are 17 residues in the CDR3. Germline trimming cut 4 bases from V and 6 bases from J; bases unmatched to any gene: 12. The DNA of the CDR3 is TGTGCCAGCTCACGAAACCTCCGGGACAGGGGTGGCAATGAGCAGTTCTTC. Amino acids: CASSRNLRDRGGNEQFF.

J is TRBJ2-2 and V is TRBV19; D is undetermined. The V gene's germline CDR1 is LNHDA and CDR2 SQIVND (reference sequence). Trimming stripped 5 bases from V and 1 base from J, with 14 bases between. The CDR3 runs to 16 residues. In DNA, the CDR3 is TGTGCCAGTAGTTTCATGGGCGCTTGGAACACCGGGGAGCTGTTTTTT. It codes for CASSFMGAWNTGELFF.

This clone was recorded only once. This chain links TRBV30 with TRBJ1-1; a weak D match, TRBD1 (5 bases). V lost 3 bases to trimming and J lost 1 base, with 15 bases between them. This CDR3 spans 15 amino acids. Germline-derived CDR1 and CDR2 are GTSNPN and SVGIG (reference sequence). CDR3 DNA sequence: TGTGCCTGGAGACCTTTCGACAGAGGGAACACTGAAGCTTTCTTT. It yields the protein CAWRPFDRGNTEAFF.

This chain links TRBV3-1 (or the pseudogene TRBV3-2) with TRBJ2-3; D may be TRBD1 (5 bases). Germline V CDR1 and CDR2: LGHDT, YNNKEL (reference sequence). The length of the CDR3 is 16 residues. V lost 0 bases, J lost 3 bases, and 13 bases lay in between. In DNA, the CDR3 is TGTGCCAGCAGCCAAGATACTGCAGGGTGGACAGATACGCAGTATTTT. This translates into CASSQDTAGWTDTQYF.

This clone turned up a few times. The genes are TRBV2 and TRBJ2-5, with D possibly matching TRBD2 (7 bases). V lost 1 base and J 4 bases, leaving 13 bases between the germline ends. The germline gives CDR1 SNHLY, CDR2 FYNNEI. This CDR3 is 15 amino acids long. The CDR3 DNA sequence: TGTGCCAGCAGTGAAGTGGGGGGGCAAGGAGAGACCCAGTACTTC. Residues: CASSEVGGQGETQYF.

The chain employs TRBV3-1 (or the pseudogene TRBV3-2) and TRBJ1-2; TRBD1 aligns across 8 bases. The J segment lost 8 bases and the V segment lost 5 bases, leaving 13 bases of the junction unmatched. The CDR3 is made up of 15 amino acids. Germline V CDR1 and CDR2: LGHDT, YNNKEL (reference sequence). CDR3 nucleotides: TGTGCCAGCAGCTTAGGACAGGGAGAAATGGAAGGCTACACCTTC. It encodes CASSLGQGEMEGYTF.

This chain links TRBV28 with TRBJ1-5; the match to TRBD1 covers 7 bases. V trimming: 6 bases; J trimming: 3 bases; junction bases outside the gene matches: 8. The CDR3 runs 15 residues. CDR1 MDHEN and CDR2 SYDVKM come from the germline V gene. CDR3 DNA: TGTGCCAGCAGACACCGGGACAGTATCAATCAGCCCCAGCATTTT. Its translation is CASRHRDSINQPQHF.

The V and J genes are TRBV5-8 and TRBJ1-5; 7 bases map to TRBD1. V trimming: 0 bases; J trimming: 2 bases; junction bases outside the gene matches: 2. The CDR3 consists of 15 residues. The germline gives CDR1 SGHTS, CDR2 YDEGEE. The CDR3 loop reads CASSLADRGNQPQHF. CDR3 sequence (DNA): TGTGCCAGCAGCTTGGCCGACAGGGGCAATCAGCCCCAGCATTTT. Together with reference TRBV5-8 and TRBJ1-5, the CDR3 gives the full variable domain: EAGVTQSPTHLIKTRGQQATLRCSPISGHTSVYWYQQALGLGLQFLLWYDEGEERNRGNFPPRFSGRQFPNYSSELNVNALELEDSALYLCASSLADRGNQPQHFGDGTRLSIL.

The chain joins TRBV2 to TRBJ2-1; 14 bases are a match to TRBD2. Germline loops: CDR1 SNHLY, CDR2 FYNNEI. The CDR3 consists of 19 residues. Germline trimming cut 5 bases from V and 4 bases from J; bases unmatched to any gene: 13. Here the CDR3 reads CASSPGLAGAQPRYNEQFF. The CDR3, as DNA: TGTGCCAGCAGTCCGGGACTAGCGGGGGCCCAACCACGGTACAATGAGCAGTTCTTC. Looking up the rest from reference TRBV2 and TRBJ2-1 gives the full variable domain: EPEVTQTPSHQVTQMGQEVILRCVPISNHLYFYWYRQILGQKVEFLVSFYNNEISEKSEIFDDQFSVERPDGSNFTLKIRSTKLEDSAMYFCASSPGLAGAQPRYNEQFFGPGTRLTVL.

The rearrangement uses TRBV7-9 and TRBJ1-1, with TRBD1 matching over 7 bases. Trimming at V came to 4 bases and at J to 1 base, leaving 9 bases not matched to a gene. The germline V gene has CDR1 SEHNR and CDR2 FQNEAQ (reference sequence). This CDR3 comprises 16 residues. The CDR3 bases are TGTGCCAGCAGCTCCTTTCCGGGACAGCCGAACACTGAAGCTTTCTTT. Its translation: CASSSFPGQPNTEAFF.

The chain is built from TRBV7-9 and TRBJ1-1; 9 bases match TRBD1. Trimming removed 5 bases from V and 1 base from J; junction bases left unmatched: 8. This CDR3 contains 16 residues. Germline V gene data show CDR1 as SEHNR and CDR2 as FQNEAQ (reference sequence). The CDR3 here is CASSPGQGYGNTEAFF. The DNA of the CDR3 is TGTGCCAGCAGCCCGGGACAGGGATATGGGAACACTGAAGCTTTCTTT.

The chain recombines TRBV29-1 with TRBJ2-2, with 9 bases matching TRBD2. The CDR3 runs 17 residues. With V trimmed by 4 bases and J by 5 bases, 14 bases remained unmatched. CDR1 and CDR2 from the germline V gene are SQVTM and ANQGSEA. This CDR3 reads CSVVSAAAGGLTGELFF. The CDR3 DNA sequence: TGCAGCGTTGTCTCCGCCGCGGCGGGGGGGCTGACCGGGGAGCTGTTTTTT.

The CDR3 coding sequence is TGCGCCAGCAGCCAAACAGGGGGCTGGGGAGATACGCAGTATTTT. Amino acids: CASSQTGGWGDTQYF. The genes are TRBV4-1 and TRBJ2-3; 9 bases map to TRBD1. There are 15 residues in the CDR3. CDR1 and CDR2 from the germline V gene are MGHRA and YSYEKL. V shed 2 bases, J shed 5 bases, and the junction held 5 bases outside the gene matches.

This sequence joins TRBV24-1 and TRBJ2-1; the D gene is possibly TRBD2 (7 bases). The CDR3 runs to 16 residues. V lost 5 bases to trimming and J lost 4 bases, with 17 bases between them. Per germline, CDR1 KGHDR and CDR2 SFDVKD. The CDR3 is CATSGSRGGEYNEQFF. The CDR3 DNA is TGTGCCACCAGTGGTTCTCGCGGGGGCGAGTACAATGAGCAGTTCTTC.

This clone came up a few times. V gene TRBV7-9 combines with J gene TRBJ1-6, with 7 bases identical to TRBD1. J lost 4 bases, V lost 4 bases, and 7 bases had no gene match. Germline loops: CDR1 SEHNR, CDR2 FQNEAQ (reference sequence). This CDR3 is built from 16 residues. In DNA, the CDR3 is TGTGCCAGCAGCTCCGTGGGGACAGCTTATAATTCACCCCTCCACTTT. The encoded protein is CASSSVGTAYNSPLHF.

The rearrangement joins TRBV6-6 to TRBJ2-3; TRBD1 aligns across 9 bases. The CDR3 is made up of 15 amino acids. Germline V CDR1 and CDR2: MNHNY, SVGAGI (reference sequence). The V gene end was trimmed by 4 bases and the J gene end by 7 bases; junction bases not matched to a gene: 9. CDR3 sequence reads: CASSFAGTGRNTQYF. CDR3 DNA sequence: TGTGCCAGCAGTTTCGCCGGGACAGGGAGGAATACGCAGTATTTT.